Below are 27 T cell receptor beta chains sequenced from a single sample in a study of T cell repertoires in cytomegalovirus infection. No antigen has been assigned to these receptors. MiXCR, applied by TCRdb to the reads, yields one record per CDR3 protein. The profile covers about 500,000 distinct CDR3 sequences, with roughly a third appearing a single time and roughly 15% taken by the ten largest. The sample in question was cultured PBMCs, obtained from culture after CMV antigen stimulation. These receptors came from a human donor in good health (CMV status not recorded). Some clones in this sample may be carry-over from other donors' samples.

The genes are TRBV2 and TRBJ2-7; tentative D call: TRBD1 (6 bases). CDR1 and CDR2 (germline): SNHLY, FYNNEI. Deletions cut 6 bases from V and 5 bases from J, with 11 bases between. CDR3 size: 12 residues. CDR3 in DNA: TGTGCCAGCAGAACGGACAGAAACGAGCAGTACGTC. Protein: CASRTDRNEQYV.

This clonotype was detected ten times or more. The chain has TRBV12-3 or TRBV12-4 and TRBJ1-6, with a tentative D call TRBD1 (6 bases). The V gene lost 6 bases and the J gene lost 10 bases, with 22 bases spanning the gap. CDR3 length equals 16 residues. The CDR3 DNA follows: TGTGCCAGCAGGGGTCCTGGGGGGCGAATGGGGTCACCCCTCCACTTT. This translates into CASRGPGGRMGSPLHF.

V usage is TRBV9 and J usage is TRBJ1-3; D is uncertain. Per germline, CDR1 SGDLS and CDR2 YYNGEE. The CDR3 has 16 residues. V lost 3 bases to trimming and J lost 1 base, with 14 bases between them. DNA for the CDR3: TGTGCCAGCAGCGCCCCGGCCCAGCTTTCTGGAAACACCATATATTTT. Its translation is CASSAPAQLSGNTIYF.

The V and J genes are TRBV20-1 and TRBJ2-4; TRBD1 might be the D (5 bases). Deletions cut 2 bases from V and 3 bases from J, with 8 bases between. This CDR3 is 13 amino acids long. CDR1 DFQATT and CDR2 SNEGSKA come from the germline V gene (reference sequence). This chain's CDR3 is CSARQGGKNIQYF. The CDR3 nucleotides are TGCAGTGCTAGACAGGGCGGCAAAAACATTCAGTACTTC.

This clonotype was picked up a small number of times. The chain couples TRBV6-1 to TRBJ2-3; 9 nucleotides align to TRBD2. Per the germline V gene, CDR1 is MNHNS and CDR2 is SASEGT. With 1 base clipped from V and 6 bases from J, the junction kept 8 bases outside the gene matches. CDR3 length equals 16 residues. CDR3 coding DNA: TGTGCCAGCAGTGAAGGAAGCGGGAGGAACCGGGATACGCAGTATTTT. Its translation: CASSEGSGRNRDTQYF.

This clonotype turned up a few times. Here the CDR3 DNA reads TGTGCCAGCAGACCCGTGCAGGGCGCCTACGAGCAGTACGTC. This gives the protein CASRPVQGAYEQYV. The chain recombines TRBV12-3 or TRBV12-4 with TRBJ2-7; the D gene is possibly TRBD1 (5 bases). V lost 6 bases, J lost 2 bases, and 14 bases lay in between. The CDR3 contains 14 residues.

The CDR3 DNA sequence: TGTGCCAGTAGCGGACAGGGCTCTTCTAATGAAAAACTGTTTTTT. It encodes CASSGQGSSNEKLFF. The rearrangement joins TRBV19 to TRBJ1-4; 8 bases are shared with TRBD1. The germline V gene has CDR1 LNHDA and CDR2 SQIVND (reference sequence). The CDR3 consists of 15 residues. J was trimmed by 3 bases and V by 6 bases; bases with no gene match: 6. Supplemented by reference TRBV19 and TRBJ1-4, the full variable domain reads DGGITQSPKYLFRKEGQNVTLSCEQNLNHDAMYWYRQDPGQGLRLIYYSQIVNDFQKGDIAEGYSVSREKKESFPLTVTSAQKNPTAFYLCASSGQGSSNEKLFFGSGTQLSVL.

This clonotype was detected a few times. This chain uses TRBV7-3 with TRBJ2-2; D might be TRBD1 (6 bases). The CDR3 runs 15 residues. Per the germline V gene, CDR1 is SGHTA and CDR2 is FQGTGA. The V and J ends lost 5 bases and 0 bases respectively, with 10 bases between them. The CDR3 sequence: CASSQGQPNTGELFF. The CDR3 nucleotides are TGTGCCAGCAGCCAGGGACAACCGAACACCGGGGAGCTGTTTTTT.

The chain combines TRBV20-1 with TRBJ2-5, with TRBD1 identical over 8 bases. This CDR3 has 14 residues. Trimming at V came to 5 bases and at J to 4 bases, leaving 9 bases not matched to a gene. The germline V gene encodes CDR1 DFQATT and CDR2 SNEGSKA (reference sequence). The CDR3 sequence: CSALLGQGGETQYF. CDR3 DNA: TGCAGTGCTCTCCTCGGACAGGGAGGAGAGACCCAGTACTTC.

The gene calls are TRBV6-5 and TRBJ2-6, with D uncertain. Trimming removed 6 bases at V and 2 bases at J, with 5 bases between. The CDR3 runs to 13 residues. Per the germline V gene, CDR1 is MNHEY and CDR2 is SVGAGI. As DNA, the CDR3 is TGTGCCAGCAGAAGAACTGGGGCCAACGTCCTGACTTTC. It is translated as CASRRTGANVLTF.

In regard to this clonotype: A much more abundant neighbour one base away suggests this may be a read error. The chain joins TRBV12-3 or TRBV12-4 to TRBJ2-5; no clear D. The CDR3 sequence is 11 residues long. The ends were cut back, 7 bases at V and 0 bases at J, with 3 bases in the middle. Here the CDR3 DNA reads TGTGCCAGCAAACACCAAGAGACCCAGTACTTC. It encodes CASKHQETQYF.

Worth noting for this clonotype: One end of the junction does not line up with germline, which may come from a read error. This chain connects TRBV12-3 or TRBV12-4 to TRBJ2-3, with D tentatively TRBD1 (6 bases). CDR3 length: 17 residues. CDR3 loop: CASSRSVRDGRTDTRYF. CDR3 nucleotides: TGTGCCAGCAGCCGCTCAGTAAGGGACGGTAGGACAGATACGCGGTATTTT.

This clonotype was counted a few times. The gene calls are TRBV7-2 and TRBJ2-1; no clear D. Germline V lookup: CDR1 SGHTA, CDR2 FQGNSA. This CDR3 has 13 amino acids. Trimming pared 2 bases from V and 7 bases from J, leaving 9 bases between. In DNA, the CDR3 is TGTGCCAGCAGCTTATTTTTTGGGAATGAGCAGTTCTTC. Amino acids: CASSLFFGNEQFF.

This clonotype was detected ten times or more. The rearrangement uses TRBV5-1 and TRBJ2-1; D is undetermined. Germline CDR1 SGHRS, CDR2 YFSETQ. V gave up 2 bases and J gave up 8 bases, with 14 bases separating them. The CDR3 runs to 14 residues. CDR3 region: CASSFTVAAHEQFF. In DNA, the CDR3 is TGCGCCAGCAGCTTCACCGTAGCAGCCCATGAGCAGTTCTTC.

This clonotype was picked up many times. This chain connects TRBV7-2 to TRBJ2-5, with TRBD2 matching 11 bases. CDR1 and CDR2 (germline): SGHTA, FQGNSA. Trimming removed 2 bases from V and 5 bases from J; junction bases left unmatched: 10. The length of the CDR3 is 17 residues. The CDR3 region has the DNA TGTGCCAGCAGCTTACCGCCCGGGACTAGCGGCAGGGAGACCCAGTACTTC. Encoded protein: CASSLPPGTSGRETQYF.

The sample holds many counts of this clonotype. V usage is TRBV7-2 and J usage is TRBJ2-5; possible D gene TRBD1, 6 bases. The germline V gene encodes CDR1 SGHTA and CDR2 FQGNSA. Trimming stripped 4 bases from V and 1 base from J, with 10 bases between. The CDR3 covers 14 residues. The CDR3 reads CASSSVGAQETQYF. DNA for the CDR3: TGTGCCAGCAGCTCTGTGGGGGCCCAAGAGACCCAGTACTTC.

The chain has TRBV12-5 and TRBJ2-1; 10 nucleotides agree with TRBD2. Germline V gives CDR1 LGHNT, CDR2 FRNRAP. V lost 10 bases to trimming and J lost 5 bases; unmatched junction nucleotides: 14. CDR3 length: 16 residues. The DNA of the CDR3 is TGTGCTAACGGCCAAAGGGGACTAGCGTCGAACAATGAGCAGTTCTTC. This translates into CANGQRGLASNNEQFF.

This chain joins TRBV7-2 and TRBJ1-3; D is undetermined. The germline CDR1 and CDR2 sequences are SGHTA and FQGNSA. This CDR3 is built from 13 residues. With 3 bases removed from V and 7 bases from J, the gap between germline ends came to 10 bases. The CDR3 coding sequence is TGTGCCAGCAGCTTCCTCGGGTTGAACACCATATATTTT. It encodes CASSFLGLNTIYF.

This clonotype has only a few counts. The V gene is TRBV6-1, the J gene TRBJ2-1; 8 nucleotides match TRBD1. J lost 4 bases, V lost 4 bases, and 6 bases had no gene match. This CDR3 contains 15 residues. Germline loops: CDR1 MNHNS, CDR2 SASEGT. The CDR3 DNA reads as TGTGCCAGCAGTGCCCGGACAGGGTCTTACAATGAGCAGTTCTTC. As protein: CASSARTGSYNEQFF.

This clonotype was picked up many times. The rearrangement uses TRBV12-3 or TRBV12-4 and TRBJ2-5; D remains unclear. The CDR3 consists of 14 residues. Deletions cut 2 bases from V and 2 bases from J, with 9 bases between. The DNA of the CDR3 is TGTGCCAGCAGTTTAAGATCGAGTCAAGAGACCCAGTACTTC. Translated: CASSLRSSQETQYF.

The chain employs TRBV7-3 and TRBJ2-7, with 9 bases that match TRBD2. The V gene's germline CDR1 is SGHTA and CDR2 FQGTGA. There are 15 residues in the CDR3. V lost 4 bases to trimming and J lost 2 bases; unmatched junction nucleotides: 6. The CDR3 protein is CASSSLAGAPYEQYF. In DNA form, the CDR3 reads TGTGCCAGCAGCTCTTTAGCGGGGGCCCCCTACGAGCAGTACTTC. The variable domain in full, with the rest retrieved from reference TRBV7-3 and TRBJ2-7, is GAGVSQTPSNKVTEKGKYVELRCDPISGHTALYWYRQSLGQGPEFLIYFQGTGAADDSGLPNDRFFAVRPEGSVSTLKIQRTERGDSAVYLCASSSLAGAPYEQYFGPGTRLTVT.

This chain connects TRBV7-2 to TRBJ2-7, with 8 positions matching TRBD2. The ends lost 7 bases at V and 4 bases at J; junction bases unmatched: 9. There are 14 residues in the CDR3. The germline CDR1 and CDR2 sequences are SGHTA and FQGNSA. The CDR3 loop reads CASMRVAGYYEQYF. CDR3 sequence (DNA): TGTGCCAGCATGAGGGTAGCGGGATATTACGAGCAGTACTTC.

The chain uses TRBV9 and TRBJ1-2, with TRBD1 matching 7 bases. The germline V gene encodes CDR1 SGDLS and CDR2 YYNGEE. V was pared by 2 bases and J by 10 bases, with 11 bases of the junction left unmatched. This CDR3 is 14 amino acids long. The chain's CDR3 is CASSVRATGDSYTF. In DNA form, the CDR3 reads TGTGCCAGCAGCGTTCGGGCTACAGGGGACTCCTACACCTTC.

This clonotype was recorded a few times. This chain connects TRBV6-1 to TRBJ2-2; D gene uncertain. Germline V gene lookup returns CDR1 MNHNS and CDR2 SASEGT. V was clipped by 3 bases and J by 0 bases, with 17 bases between them. CDR3 size: 18 residues. In nucleotides, the CDR3 is TGTGCCAGCAGTGAGGATCTAAGCACACTCGCGAACACCGGGGAGCTGTTTTTT. Translated: CASSEDLSTLANTGELFF.

For this clonotype: A junction end diverges from the germline sequence, so it may reflect a read error. V is TRBV11-2 and J is TRBJ2-2; weak D call: TRBD2 (6 bases). CDR1 and CDR2 (germline): SGHAT, FQNNGV. This CDR3 has 14 residues. The CDR3 DNA reads TGTGCCAGCAGCTTGACAGTGAACACCGGGGGGCTGTTTTTT. Protein: CASSLTVNTGGLFF.

This clonotype has more than one count but fewer than ten. The chain carries TRBV7-2 and TRBJ1-2; 7 bases match TRBD1. This CDR3 spans 14 amino acids. V shed 5 bases and J 5 bases; nucleotides not matched to a gene: 8. Germline CDR1 and CDR2: SGHTA and FQGNSA. CDR3 coding DNA: TGTGCCAGCAGCCCCCGGGACAGCCCTTATGGCTACACCTTC. Protein sequence: CASSPRDSPYGYTF.

This chain joins TRBV6-5 and TRBJ1-1, with TRBD1 as a possible D gene (5 bases). This CDR3 is 15 amino acids long. Trimming took 3 bases from V and 3 from J, leaving 14 bases between them. Per germline, CDR1 MNHEY and CDR2 SVGAGI. DNA for the CDR3: TGTGCCAGCAGTTATTGGGGCAAGGTGGACACTGAAGCTTTCTTT. Its translation is CASSYWGKVDTEAFF.